These 6 T cell receptor beta chains were sequenced from one sample in a study of response to subunit inactivated influenza vaccine. MiXCR, applied by TCRdb to the RT-PCR reads, yields one record per CDR3 protein. Counted here are hundreds of thousands of distinct CDR3 sequences, less than 15% occurring once; the ten biggest clones make up 6% to 9.5%. The specimen comprised PBMCs from blood, sampled about 14 days before vaccination. The receptors shown here come from a man aged 50-59 years who received an inactivated influenza vaccine.

The chain has TRBV5-1 and TRBJ2-7; 12 nucleotides agree with TRBD1. With 3 bases clipped from V and 5 bases from J, the junction kept 3 bases outside the gene matches. From germline, CDR1 is SGHRS and CDR2 YFSETQ. The CDR3 is 14 residues long. For the CDR3, the DNA is TGCGCCAGCAGCTGGGGACAGGGGGCTGACGAGCAGTACTTC. Translated, it gives CASSWGQGADEQYF.

Many counts were recorded for this clonotype. The chain couples TRBV5-5 to TRBJ2-3, with TRBD1 matching 8 bases. The ends lost 4 bases at V and 5 bases at J; junction bases unmatched: 6. The CDR3 contains 14 residues. CDR1 and CDR2 (germline): SGHKS, YYEKEE (reference sequence). This chain's CDR3 is CASSLNTGGDTQYF. The CDR3 DNA follows: TGTGCCAGCAGCCTTAATACAGGGGGAGATACGCAGTATTTT.

The V call is TRBV4-2, the J call TRBJ2-3; TRBD2 is a possible D gene (5 bases). The V end was cut by 5 bases, the J end by 0 bases, with 12 bases between. CDR3 length: 15 amino acids. Germline V gives CDR1 LGHNA, CDR2 YNFKEQ. CDR3 sequence: CASSSGRLSTDTQYF. The CDR3 DNA reads as TGTGCCAGCAGCAGCGGACGACTGAGCACAGATACGCAGTATTTT.

The chain uses TRBV24-1 and TRBJ2-5; a weak D match, TRBD1 (7 bases). V was shortened by 3 bases and J by 4 bases, with 17 bases between the two germline ends. The CDR3 totals 16 residues. CDR1 is KGHDR, CDR2 SFDVKD, per germline. This CDR3 is CATSDMGTQGGETQYF. In nucleotides, the CDR3 is TGTGCCACCAGTGATATGGGGACGCAGGGGGGAGAGACCCAGTACTTC.

Ten or more counts support this clonotype. CDR3 in amino acids: CASSQDWLTSTDTQYF. The CDR3 nucleotides read TGCGCCAGCAGCCAAGACTGGCTGACTAGCACAGATACGCAGTATTTT. The rearrangement links TRBV4-3 to TRBJ2-3; no clear D. Germline values: CDR1 LGHNA, CDR2 YSLEER. The length of the CDR3 is 16 residues. Trimming took off 0 bases at V and 0 bases at J, with 10 bases between the two ends.

The table lists this clonotype with many counts. The chain combines TRBV6-2 or TRBV6-3 with TRBJ1-6; D remains unclear. This CDR3 comprises 16 residues. Germline assignment: CDR1 MNHEY and CDR2 SVGEGT. V lost 4 bases, J lost 9 bases, and 19 bases lay in between. CDR3 nucleotide sequence: TGTGCCAGCAGTTTCGGGAGAGTGGAGAGCGGTTCACCCCTCCACTTT. Residues: CASSFGRVESGSPLHF.